Below, 15 T cell receptor beta chains from the same sample are listed, as sequenced in a study of T-cell reconstitution after alpha-beta-depleted transplantation in children. Unique molecular identifiers were incorporated during preparation of the TCRbeta library. Using its own MiXCR run on the PCR reads, TCRdb lists one record per CDR3 protein. The sample comprises approximately 430,000 distinct CDR3 sequences, 15% to 20% of which are singletons, and 25% to 35% rests with the top ten. The sequencing here drew on PBMCs, mostly from graft donor cells, taken 360 days after TCRalphabeta/CD19-depleted stem cell transplant. The receptors shown here come from a boy in the first two years of life who had a stem cell transplant for Wiskott-Aldrich syndrome, so the T cells may come from the graft donor.

V and J are TRBV7-8 and TRBJ2-1; 10 positions match TRBD2. Germline V CDR1 and CDR2: SGHVS, FQNEAQ. The CDR3 sequence is 20 residues long. J gave up 7 bases and V 3 bases, and 21 bases lay outside the gene matches. In DNA form, the CDR3 reads TGTGCCAGCAGCTTGGGGCGGAGACAGGGCCTTAGCGGGAGGTCGAATGAGCAGTTCTTC. Amino acids: CASSLGRRQGLSGRSNEQFF.

The table lists this clonotype with many counts. The rearrangement links TRBV13 to TRBJ2-5; the D gene is possibly TRBD2 (5 bases). Germline values: CDR1 PRHDT, CDR2 FYEKMQ (reference sequence). Trimming took off 1 base at V and 5 bases at J, with 8 bases between the two ends. This CDR3 is built from 13 residues. CDR3 in DNA: TGTGCCAGCAGCTTAGCTAGCCGGGAGACCCAGTACTTC. Its translation: CASSLASRETQYF.

This clonotype appeared a few times. The chain recombines TRBV3-1 with TRBJ2-1; D is ambiguous. In germline, CDR1 is LGHDT, CDR2 YNNKEL (reference sequence). The CDR3 is 15 amino acids. Trimming took off 1 base at V and 0 bases at J, with 7 bases between the two ends. The CDR3 sequence is CASSQAIPSYNEQFF. The DNA for the CDR3 is TGTGCCAGCAGCCAAGCTATCCCCTCCTACAATGAGCAGTTCTTC.

This clonotype was recorded a few times. The J gene is TRBJ1-1, the V gene TRBV15; 8 bases agree with TRBD1. The CDR3 is made up of 10 amino acids. J gave up 9 bases and V 8 bases, and 2 bases lay outside the gene matches. Germline lookup yields CDR1 LNHNV and CDR2 YYDKDF (reference sequence). The CDR3 loop reads CATWDRKAFF. CDR3 sequence (DNA): TGTGCCACCTGGGACAGGAAAGCTTTCTTT.

This clonotype was detected only a few times. The chain has TRBV10-1 and TRBJ2-7, with D possibly TRBD2 on 5 matching bases. The germline gives CDR1 WNHNN, CDR2 SYGVQD (reference sequence). The CDR3 has 13 residues. With 6 bases removed from V and 4 bases from J, the gap between germline ends came to 13 bases. The CDR3 is CASSPAGLYEQYF. The DNA for the CDR3 is TGCGCCAGCAGCCCTGCGGGCCTTTACGAGCAGTACTTC.

With regard to this clonotype: One end of the junction is discordant with germline, which a read error may explain. The rearrangement uses TRBV29-1 and TRBJ1-1, with D uncertain. CDR1 and CDR2 from the germline V gene are SQVTM and ANQGSEA. This CDR3 is built from 12 residues. DNA for the CDR3: TGCAGCGCGGAGAGGGTGAACACTGGAGCTTTCTTT. It encodes CSAERVNTGAFF.

The J gene is TRBJ2-2, the V gene TRBV7-2, with unresolved D. The CDR3 length is 15 residues. In germline, CDR1 is SGHTA, CDR2 FQGNSA. With 5 bases removed from V and 4 bases from J, the gap between germline ends came to 14 bases. The CDR3 loop reads CASSRLVTRTGELFF. The CDR3 nucleotides are TGTGCCAGCAGCCGACTCGTTACTCGCACCGGGGAGCTGTTTTTT.

This clonotype has ten or more counts. This chain uses TRBV28 with TRBJ2-3; D remains ambiguous. Germline CDR1 MDHEN, CDR2 SYDVKM. The germline V and J ends were trimmed by 6 bases and 6 bases, with 10 bases remaining between them. The CDR3 sequence is 12 residues long. Here the CDR3 reads CASSPRMDTQYF. DNA for the CDR3: TGTGCCAGCAGCCCACGGATGGATACGCAGTATTTT.

The V call is TRBV12-3 or TRBV12-4, the J call TRBJ2-1; possibly TRBD1 or TRBD2 for D (5 bases each). V lost 5 bases and J 4 bases, leaving 15 bases between the germline ends. The length of the CDR3 is 15 residues. The DNA of the CDR3 is TGTGCCAGCAGTCCGCCGGGGCCTGTGTACAATGAGCAGTTCTTC. It encodes CASSPPGPVYNEQFF.

This clonotype showed up just a few times. The chain carries TRBV4-3 and TRBJ1-6; TRBD1 aligns across 7 bases. The junction had 9 bases not matched to a gene; V was cut back by 0 bases and J by 10 bases. CDR1 is LGHNA and CDR2 is YSLEER in the germline V gene. The CDR3 covers 16 residues. The CDR3 here is CASSQDPAGGISPLHF. The CDR3 DNA reads TGCGCCAGCAGCCAAGATCCGGCAGGGGGAATATCACCCCTCCACTTT.

This clonotype has more than one count but fewer than ten. A junction end diverges from the germline sequence, so it may reflect a read error. The chain employs TRBV29-1 and TRBJ2-5; D unresolved. The CDR3 sequence is 12 residues long. CDR1 and CDR2 from the germline V gene are SQVTM and ANQGSEA. CDR3 residues: CSVSKEQGTQYF. The CDR3 nucleotides read TGCAGCGTGTCCAAGGAACAAGGGACCCAGTACTTC. The variable domain in full, with the rest retrieved from reference TRBV29-1 and TRBJ2-5, is SAVISQKPSRDICQRGTSLTIQCQVDSQVTMMFWYRQQPGQSLTLIATANQGSEATYESGFVIDKFPISRPNLTFSTLTVSNMSPEDSSIYLCSVSKEQGTQYFGPGTRLLVL.

This clonotype was seen a handful of times. This chain uses TRBV2 with TRBJ2-7, with TRBD2 matching over 9 bases. CDR1 and CDR2 (germline): SNHLY, FYNNEI. J gave up 4 bases and V 6 bases, and 7 bases lay outside the gene matches. The CDR3 contains 14 residues. The CDR3: CASRRERGDYEQYF. Here the CDR3 DNA reads TGTGCCAGCAGAAGGGAGCGGGGGGATTACGAGCAGTACTTC.

This chain joins TRBV27 and TRBJ2-1; 11 bases fit TRBD2. J gave up 10 bases and V 4 bases, and 18 bases lay outside the gene matches. Per the germline V gene, CDR1 is MNHEY and CDR2 is SMNVEV (reference sequence). The CDR3 runs 18 residues. The CDR3 here is CASSSLLAGGPDYGEQFF. CDR3 bases: TGTGCCAGCAGTTCCCTTTTAGCGGGAGGGCCGGATTACGGGGAGCAGTTCTTC.

CDR3 region: CAFSLDHGGFGVNTEAFF. As DNA, the CDR3 is TGTGCCTTCAGTTTAGATCATGGGGGCTTCGGGGTGAACACTGAAGCTTTCTTT. This chain links TRBV12-3 or TRBV12-4 with TRBJ1-1; a weak D match, TRBD1 (6 bases). Trimming shortened V by 11 bases and J by 0 bases, and 28 bases separated the two germline ends. CDR3 length: 18 residues.

This clonotype has a handful of counts. This sequence joins TRBV29-1 and TRBJ2-7; 10 nucleotides agree with TRBD1. V shed 6 bases, J shed 2 bases, and the junction held 16 bases outside the gene matches. Germline CDR1 reads SQVTM; CDR2 reads ANQGSEA. The CDR3 is 17 amino acids. The CDR3 DNA sequence: TGCAGCGTAGTCCCGGGACAGGGGCCGATATTTACCTACGAGCAGTACTTC. It yields the protein CSVVPGQGPIFTYEQYF.